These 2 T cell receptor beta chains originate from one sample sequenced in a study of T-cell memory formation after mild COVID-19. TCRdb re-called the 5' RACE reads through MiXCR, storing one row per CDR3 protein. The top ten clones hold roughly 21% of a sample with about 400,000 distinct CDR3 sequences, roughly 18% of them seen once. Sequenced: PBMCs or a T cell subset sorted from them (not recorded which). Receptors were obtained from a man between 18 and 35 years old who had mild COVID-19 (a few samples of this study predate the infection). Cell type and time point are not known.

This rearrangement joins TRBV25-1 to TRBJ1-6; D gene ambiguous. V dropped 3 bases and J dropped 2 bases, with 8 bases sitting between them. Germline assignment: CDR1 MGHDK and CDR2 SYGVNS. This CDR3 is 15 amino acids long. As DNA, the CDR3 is TGTGCCAGCAGTGATCCGGGTACCTATAATTCACCCCTCCACTTT. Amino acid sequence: CASSDPGTYNSPLHF.

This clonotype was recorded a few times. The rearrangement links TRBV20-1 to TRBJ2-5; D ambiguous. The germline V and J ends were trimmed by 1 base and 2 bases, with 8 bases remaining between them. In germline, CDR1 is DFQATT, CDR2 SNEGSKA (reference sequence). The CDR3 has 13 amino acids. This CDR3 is CSARGSGQETQYF. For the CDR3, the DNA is TGCAGTGCTAGAGGTTCCGGACAAGAGACCCAGTACTTC.